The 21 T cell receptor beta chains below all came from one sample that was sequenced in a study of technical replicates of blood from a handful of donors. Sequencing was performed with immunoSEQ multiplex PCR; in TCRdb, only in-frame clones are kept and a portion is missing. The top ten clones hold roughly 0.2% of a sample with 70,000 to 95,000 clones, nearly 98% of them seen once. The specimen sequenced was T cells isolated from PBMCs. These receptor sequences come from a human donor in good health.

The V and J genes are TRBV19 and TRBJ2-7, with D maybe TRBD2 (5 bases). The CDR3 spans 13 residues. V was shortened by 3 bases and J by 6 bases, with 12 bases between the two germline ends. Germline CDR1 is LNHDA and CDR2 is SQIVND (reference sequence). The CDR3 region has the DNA TGTGCCAGTAGTATCCGGACTGCATTCGAGCAGTACTTC. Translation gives CASSIRTAFEQYF.

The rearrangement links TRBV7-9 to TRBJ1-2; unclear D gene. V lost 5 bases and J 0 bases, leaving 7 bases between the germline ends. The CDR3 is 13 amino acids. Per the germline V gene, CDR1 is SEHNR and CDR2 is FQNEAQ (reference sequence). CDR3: CASSASSNYGYTF. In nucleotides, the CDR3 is TGTGCCAGCAGCGCTAGCTCTAACTATGGCTACACCTTC.

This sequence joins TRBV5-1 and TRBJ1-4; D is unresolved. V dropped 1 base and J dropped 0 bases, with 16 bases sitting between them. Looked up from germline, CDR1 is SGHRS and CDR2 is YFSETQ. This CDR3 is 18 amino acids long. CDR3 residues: CASSLWGIRETTNEKLFF. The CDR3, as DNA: TGCGCCAGCAGCTTGTGGGGAATAAGGGAGACAACTAATGAAAAACTGTTTTTT.

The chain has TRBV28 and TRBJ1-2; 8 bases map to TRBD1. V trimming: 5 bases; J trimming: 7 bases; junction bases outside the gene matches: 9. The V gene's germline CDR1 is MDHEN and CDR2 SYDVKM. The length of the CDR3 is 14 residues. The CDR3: CASSVTGGTFGYTF. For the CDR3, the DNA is TGTGCCAGCAGTGTAACAGGGGGGACGTTTGGCTACACCTTC.

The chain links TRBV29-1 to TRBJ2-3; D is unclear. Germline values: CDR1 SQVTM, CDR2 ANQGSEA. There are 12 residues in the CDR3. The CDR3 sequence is CSVGHSTDTQYF. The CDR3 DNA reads TGCAGTGTGGGCCACTCCACAGATACGCAGTATTTT.

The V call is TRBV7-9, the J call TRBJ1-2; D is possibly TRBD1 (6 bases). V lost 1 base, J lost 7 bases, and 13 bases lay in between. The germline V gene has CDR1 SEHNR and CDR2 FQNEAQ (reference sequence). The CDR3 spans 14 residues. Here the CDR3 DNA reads TGTGCCAGCAGCTTAGAGTTGGGGGCGGGTGGCTACACCTTC. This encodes CASSLELGAGGYTF.

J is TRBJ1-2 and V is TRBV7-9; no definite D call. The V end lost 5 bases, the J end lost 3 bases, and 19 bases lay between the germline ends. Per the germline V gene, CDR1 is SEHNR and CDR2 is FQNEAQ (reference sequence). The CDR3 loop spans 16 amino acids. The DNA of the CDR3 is TGTGCCAGCAGCCCGAACGGAGGGCGGCGTGACTATGGCTACACCTTC. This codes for CASSPNGGRRDYGYTF.

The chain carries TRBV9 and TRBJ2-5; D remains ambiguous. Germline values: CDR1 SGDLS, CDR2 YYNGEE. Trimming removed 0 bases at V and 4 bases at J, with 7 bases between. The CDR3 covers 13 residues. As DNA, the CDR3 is TGTGCCAGCAGCGTAGGTGCAGGAGAGACCCAGTACTTC. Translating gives CASSVGAGETQYF.

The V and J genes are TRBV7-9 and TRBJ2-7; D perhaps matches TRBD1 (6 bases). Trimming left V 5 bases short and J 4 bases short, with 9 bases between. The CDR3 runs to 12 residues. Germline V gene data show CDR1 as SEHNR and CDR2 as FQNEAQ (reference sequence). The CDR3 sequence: CASSHRVYEQYF. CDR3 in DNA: TGTGCCAGCAGCCACAGGGTTTACGAGCAGTACTTC. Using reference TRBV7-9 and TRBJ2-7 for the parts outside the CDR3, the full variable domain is DTGVSQNPRHKITKRGQNVTFRCDPISEHNRLYWYRQTLGQGPEFLTYFQNEAQLEKSRLLSDRFSAERPKGSFSTLEIQRTEQGDSAMYLCASSHRVYEQYFGPGTRLTVT.

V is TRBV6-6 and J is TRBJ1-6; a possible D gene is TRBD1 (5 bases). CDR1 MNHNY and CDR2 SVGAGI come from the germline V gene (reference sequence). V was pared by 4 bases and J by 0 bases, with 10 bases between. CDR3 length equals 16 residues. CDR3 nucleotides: TGTGCCAGCAGTTTGGACACGCGCTCCTATAATTCACCCCTCCACTTT. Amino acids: CASSLDTRSYNSPLHF.

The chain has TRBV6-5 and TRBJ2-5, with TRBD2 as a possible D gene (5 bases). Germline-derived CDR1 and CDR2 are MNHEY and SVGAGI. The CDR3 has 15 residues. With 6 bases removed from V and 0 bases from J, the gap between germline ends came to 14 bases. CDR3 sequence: CASRPDPGNQETQYF. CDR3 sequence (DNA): TGTGCCAGCAGGCCCGATCCGGGAAACCAAGAGACCCAGTACTTC.

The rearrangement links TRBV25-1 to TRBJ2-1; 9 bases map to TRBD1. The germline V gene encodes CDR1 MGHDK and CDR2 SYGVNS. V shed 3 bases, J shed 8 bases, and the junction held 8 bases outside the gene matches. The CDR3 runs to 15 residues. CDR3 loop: CASSEETGGFDEQFF. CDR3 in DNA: TGTGCCAGCAGTGAGGAGACAGGGGGTTTTGATGAGCAGTTCTTC.

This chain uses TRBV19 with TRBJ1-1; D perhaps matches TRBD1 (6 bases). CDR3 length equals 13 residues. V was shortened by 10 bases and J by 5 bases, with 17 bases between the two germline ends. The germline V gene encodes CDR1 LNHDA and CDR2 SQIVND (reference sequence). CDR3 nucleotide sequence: TGTGCCACTTACAGGGCCGGACTTACTGAAGCTTTCTTT. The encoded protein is CATYRAGLTEAFF.

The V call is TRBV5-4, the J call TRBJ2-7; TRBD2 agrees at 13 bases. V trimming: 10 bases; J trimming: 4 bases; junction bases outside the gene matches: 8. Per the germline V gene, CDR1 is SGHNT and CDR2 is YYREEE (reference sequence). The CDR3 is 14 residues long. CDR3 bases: TGTGCCGGAGGACTAGCGGGAGAGGGTTACGAGCAGTACTTC. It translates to CAGGLAGEGYEQYF.

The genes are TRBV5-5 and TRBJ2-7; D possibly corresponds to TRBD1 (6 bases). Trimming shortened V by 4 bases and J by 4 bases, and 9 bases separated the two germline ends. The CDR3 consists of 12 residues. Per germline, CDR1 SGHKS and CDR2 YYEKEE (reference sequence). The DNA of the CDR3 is TGTGCCAGCAGCCAGACAGGTTACGAGCAGTACTTC. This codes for CASSQTGYEQYF.

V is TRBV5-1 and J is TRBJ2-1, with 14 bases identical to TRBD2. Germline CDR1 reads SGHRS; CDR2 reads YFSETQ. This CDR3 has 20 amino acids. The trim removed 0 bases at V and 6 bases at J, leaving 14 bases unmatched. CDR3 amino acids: CASSLVSRLAGGPRGNEQFF. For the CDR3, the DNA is TGCGCCAGCAGCTTGGTCAGTCGACTAGCGGGAGGGCCGCGGGGCAATGAGCAGTTCTTC.

CDR3 loop: CASSFAYEQYF. The DNA for the CDR3 is TGTGCCAGCAGCTTCGCCTACGAGCAGTACTTC. The chain recombines TRBV5-4 with TRBJ2-7; D unclear. Trimming cost V 2 bases and J 2 bases, with 2 bases left between them. In germline, CDR1 is SGHNT, CDR2 YYREEE (reference sequence). CDR3 length equals 11 residues.

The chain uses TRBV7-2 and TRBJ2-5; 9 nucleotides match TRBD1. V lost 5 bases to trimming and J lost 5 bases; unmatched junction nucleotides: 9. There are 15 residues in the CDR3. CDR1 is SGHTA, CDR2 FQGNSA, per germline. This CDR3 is CASSQGTGMGETQYF. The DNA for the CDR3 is TGTGCCAGCAGCCAAGGGACAGGGATGGGGGAGACCCAGTACTTC.

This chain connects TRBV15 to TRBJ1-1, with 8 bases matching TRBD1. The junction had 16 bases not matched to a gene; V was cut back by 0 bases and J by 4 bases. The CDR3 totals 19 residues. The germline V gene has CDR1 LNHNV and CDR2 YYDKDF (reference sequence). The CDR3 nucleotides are TGTGCCACCAGCAGAGATGGAGGACAGGGCTCATCAGTGAGCACTGAAGCTTTCTTT. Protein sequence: CATSRDGGQGSSVSTEAFF.

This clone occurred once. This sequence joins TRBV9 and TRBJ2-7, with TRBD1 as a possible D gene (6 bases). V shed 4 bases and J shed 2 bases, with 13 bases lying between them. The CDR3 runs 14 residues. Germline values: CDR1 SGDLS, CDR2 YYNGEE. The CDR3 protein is CASSPFEGAYEQYF. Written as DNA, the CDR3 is TGTGCCAGCAGCCCCTTTGAGGGGGCCTACGAGCAGTACTTC.

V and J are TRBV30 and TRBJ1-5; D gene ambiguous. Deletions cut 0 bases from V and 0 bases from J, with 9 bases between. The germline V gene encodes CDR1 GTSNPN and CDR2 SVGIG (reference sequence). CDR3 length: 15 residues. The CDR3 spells CAWSVSSYSNQPQHF. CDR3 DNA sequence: TGTGCCTGGAGTGTGAGTTCTTATAGCAATCAGCCCCAGCATTTT.